Given below is one T cell receptor (beta chain) in context. In its sample, this clonotype was seen many times. The clone's antigen remains unknown. Base qualities are not at hand, and no much larger clone is one base apart. TCRdb names Illumina NovaSeq 6000 as the instrument used. TCRalpha and TCRbeta cDNA libraries were built by 5'RACE with constant-segment primers, adding sample barcodes and unique molecular identifiers. Trizol reagent was used to extract RNA from every sample. Amplification of the libraries took two PCR steps, and the second step added a second sample barcode plus Illumina TruSeq adapters. Libraries were sequenced on an Illumina NovaSeq with 2 x 150 bp paired-end reads. As for the authors' bioinformatics: With migec v1.2.7, reads were demultiplexed and then collapsed into UMI-guided consensus sequences. Using mixcr v2.1.11, UMI consensuses were aligned to TRA and TRB V and J templates and then assembled into clonotypes. A clonotype was counted as expanded or contracted only if both edgeR and NoisET called the change significant, with noise models trained on biological replicates. For edgeR calls, the cutoffs were a false discovery rate-adjusted p below 0.01 and a log2 fold-change threshold of 1. PCA with hierarchical clustering of max-normalized trajectories of the 1000 most abundant clonotypes was used as exploratory dynamics analysis. Each responding clone was given a CD4 or CD8 phenotype based on the CD4+ and CD8+ repertoires, which had been sequenced separately. TCRdb applied fastp at Q25 and MiXCR to the public reads, then kept only in-frame beta chains. When rows share a CDR3 protein, they turn into one entry using the most common DNA and genes. The V and J calls were not made by the authors but by TCRdb's processing. This sample comprises 250,000 to 350,000 distinct CDR3 sequences, 15% to 20% of them detected only once. The ten largest clones represent 20% to 25% of the sample.

This sample was included in a study of T-cell memory formation after mild COVID-19 (dated by TCRdb to about 2021). Looking at the study overall: Most TCR sequence clusters were specific to one of the two donors. T-cell clones expanding and contracting after mild COVID-19 in a couple of donors were tracked by longitudinal TCRalpha and TCRbeta repertoire sequencing. The cohort comprised two young, previously healthy adult volunteers, one female and one male. Study-wide conclusions, independent of this receptor: From day 15 to 85, contracting clones showed balanced CD4/CD8 phenotypes, whereas a second wave of clones that expanded from day 15 to 37 leaned towards CD4+. SARS-CoV-2 specificity was not confirmed for the second-wave clones peaking on day 37. The study covered only a couple of mild cases, and larger cohorts including severe cases with pre-infection samples were considered necessary. Some responding clones were found in pre-infection memory, which suggests that pre-existing cross-reactive memory T cells took part in the SARS-CoV-2 response. Contracting CD4+ clones turned up mainly in the CM and EM memory subsets, whereas EMRA was where CD8+ clones were enriched.

Measured from the cysteine to the phenylalanine, the CDR3 is 14 residues long. Just the 42-base CDR3 DNA is kept, in frame starting at base 1. Between the V and J ends, shortened by 1 base and 5 bases respectively, the junction contains 9 bases. Ficoll-Paque density gradient centrifugation was used to isolate PBMCs. The sequence was collected from a man aged 18-30 years who had mild COVID-19 (a few samples of this study predate the infection). The sample titles of this study are shuffled in the database, so cell type and time point are left out; the donor was told from shared clones. The rearrangement joined TRBV12-3 or TRBV12-4 to TRBJ1-5, with no reliable assignment of the D segment. Sequencing input: PBMCs or a T cell subset sorted from them (not recorded which). At the DNA level, the sequence is TGTGCCAGCAGTTTAGTTTCGGGTGATCAGCCCCAGCATTTT. The translation is CASSLVSGDQPQHF.